This is a list of T cell receptor beta chains from one sample in a study of CD8+ T cells in alopecia areata. Sequencing was performed with immunoSEQ multiplex PCR; in TCRdb, only in-frame clones are kept and a portion is missing. Among 200,000 to 250,000 clones, about 53% were seen once, and the ten largest hold around 0.44%. The material sequenced was CD4+ T cells sorted from blood, taken at week 0. Receptor source: a human donor with alopecia areata. Both conserved end residues are part of each CDR3. Fields, in order: D gene, clone size, V gene, J gene, CDR3 protein, CDR3 DNA. A D gene is named only where the DNA matches it firmly. Clone sizes are given selectively: once, few, many, or a class where the clone is expanded.

TRBD1	few	TRBV19	TRBJ2-1	CASSIVGTGGRDEQFF	TGTGCCAGTAGTATAGTAGGGACAGGGGGCAGGGATGAGCAGTTCTTC
.	.	TRBV27	TRBJ2-7	CASSPYEQYF	TGTGCCAGCAGCCCCTACGAGCAGTACTTC
TRBD1	.	TRBV27	TRBJ1-6	CASSLDPTGVSPLHF	TGTGCCAGCAGTTTAGACCCGACAGGGGTCTCACCCCTCCACTTT
.	.	TRBV29-1	TRBJ2-4	CSVAGTNAKNIQYF	TGCAGCGTTGCGGGGACGAATGCCAAAAACATTCAGTACTTC
.	few	TRBV5-1	TRBJ2-1	CASSPAPGFYNEQFF	TGCGCCAGCAGCCCGGCCCCAGGGTTCTACAATGAGCAGTTCTTC
TRBD2	.	TRBV5-1	TRBJ2-1	CASSLGSNLPSGSSYNEQFF	TGCGCCAGCAGCTTGGGATCCAATCTGCCTAGCGGGAGCTCCTACAATGAGCAGTTCTTC
.	.	TRBV30	TRBJ2-1	CAWSGDLTGYNEQFF	TGTGCCTGGAGCGGGGACCTTACTGGATACAATGAGCAGTTCTTC
.	.	TRBV5-1	TRBJ2-3	CASSLWVQTTDTQYF	TGCGCCAGCAGCTTGTGGGTTCAGACCACAGATACGCAGTATTTT
.	.	TRBV7-2	TRBJ2-5	CASSFNPEVETQYF	TGTGCCAGCAGCTTTAACCCGGAGGTGGAGACCCAGTACTTC
.	few	TRBV5-1	TRBJ2-7	CASSLAGNEQYF	TGCGCCAGCAGCTTGGCCGGGAACGAGCAGTACTTC
TRBD1	.	TRBV27	TRBJ1-4	CASSSHRDRGGEKLFF	TGTGCCAGCAGTTCACACCGGGACAGGGGTGGCGAAAAACTGTTTTTT
TRBD1	.	TRBV4-2	TRBJ1-2	CASSPSRDSYYGYTF	TGTGCCAGCAGCCCCTCCCGGGACAGCTACTATGGCTACACCTTC
TRBD1	once	TRBV6-1	TRBJ2-6	CASSWDSSGANVLTF	TGTGCCAGCAGTTGGGACAGCTCTGGGGCCAACGTCCTGACTTTC
TRBD1	many	TRBV27	TRBJ1-3	CASSPIGTGYSGNTIYF	TGTGCCAGCAGTCCTATCGGGACAGGTTATTCTGGAAACACCATATATTTT
.	.	TRBV9	TRBJ1-2	CASSAEGAGLYGYTF	TGTGCCAGCAGCGCAGAAGGGGCAGGCCTCTATGGCTACACCTTC
.	few	TRBV7-8	TRBJ1-2	CASSLEGLLANYGYTF	TGTGCCAGCAGCTTAGAGGGGCTCCTAGCTAACTATGGCTACACCTTC